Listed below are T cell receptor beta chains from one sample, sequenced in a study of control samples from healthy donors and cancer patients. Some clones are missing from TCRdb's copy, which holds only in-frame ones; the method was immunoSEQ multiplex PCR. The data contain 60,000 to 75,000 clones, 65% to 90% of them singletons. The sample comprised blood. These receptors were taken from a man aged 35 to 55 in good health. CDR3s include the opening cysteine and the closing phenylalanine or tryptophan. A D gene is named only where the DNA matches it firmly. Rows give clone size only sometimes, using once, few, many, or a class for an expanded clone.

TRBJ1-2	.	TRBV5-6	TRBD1	CASSFSGTGIRGYTF	TGTGCCAGCAGCTTCTCCGGGACAGGGATTAGGGGCTACACCTTC
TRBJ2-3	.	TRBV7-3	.	CASSLTTAQIPDTQYF	TGTGCCAGCAGCTTAACGACAGCCCAAATACCAGATACGCAGTATTTT
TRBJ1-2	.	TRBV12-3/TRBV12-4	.	CASTLRGRVGYTF	TGTGCCAGCACCTTGCGGGGGCGGGTTGGCTACACCTTC
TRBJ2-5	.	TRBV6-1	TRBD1	CASSEGRGIQETQYF	TGTGCCAGCAGTGAGGGCAGGGGGATTCAAGAGACCCAGTACTTC
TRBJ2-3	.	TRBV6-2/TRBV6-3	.	CASSSTRDPPQYF	TGTGCCAGCAGTTCCACCCGAGATCCTCCGCAGTATTTT
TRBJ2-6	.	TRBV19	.	CASSNSNYSPLSSGANVLTF	TGTGCCAGTAGTAATAGTAATTATAGCCCCTTGTCCTCTGGGGCCAACGTCCTGACTTTC
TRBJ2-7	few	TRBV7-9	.	CASSPAQELMVHEQYF	TGTGCCAGCAGCCCCGCGCAGGAACTCATGGTTCACGAGCAGTACTTC
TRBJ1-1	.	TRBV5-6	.	CASSLWYTGKMNTEAFF	TGTGCCAGCAGCTTGTGGTACACAGGGAAAATGAACACTGAAGCTTTCTTT
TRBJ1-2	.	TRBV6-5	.	CASANQQGTGYTF	TGTGCCAGCGCAAACCAACAGGGAACTGGCTACACCTTC
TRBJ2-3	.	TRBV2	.	CASSGDLADGTDTQYF	TGTGCCAGCAGTGGAGACTTAGCTGATGGCACAGATACGCAGTATTTT
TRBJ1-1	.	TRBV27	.	CASKIDRDTEAFF	TGTGCCAGCAAGATCGACCGGGACACTGAAGCTTTCTTT
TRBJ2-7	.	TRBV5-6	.	CASSNGLRLGQYF	TGTGCCAGCAGCAACGGACTGAGGCTGGGGCAGTACTTC
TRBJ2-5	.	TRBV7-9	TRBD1	CASSSFGQGMSQETQYF	TGTGCCAGCAGCTCATTTGGACAGGGGATGTCCCAAGAGACCCAGTACTTC
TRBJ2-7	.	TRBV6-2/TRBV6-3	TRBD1	CASSYSLKRTGGTYEQYF	TGTGCCAGCAGTTACTCACTCAAAAGGACAGGGGGGACCTACGAGCAGTACTTC
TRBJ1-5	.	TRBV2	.	CASSGGRRSNQPQHF	TGTGCCAGCAGCGGAGGACGACGGAGCAATCAGCCCCAGCATTTT
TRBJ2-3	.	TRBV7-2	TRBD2	CASSSQPSGRKGTDTQYF	TGTGCCAGCAGCTCCCAGCCTAGCGGGAGGAAAGGCACAGATACGCAGTATTTT
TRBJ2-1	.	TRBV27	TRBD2	CASSLDLPLAGSYYNEQFF	TGTGCCAGCAGTCTCGATCTTCCGTTAGCGGGCTCCTACTACAATGAGCAGTTCTTC
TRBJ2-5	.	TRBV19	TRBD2	CATGLAEPWGETQYF	TGTGCCACGGGACTAGCGGAGCCATGGGGGGAGACCCAGTACTTC
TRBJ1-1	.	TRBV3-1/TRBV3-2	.	CASSQGVFNTEAFF	TGTGCCAGCAGCCAAGGCGTTTTTAACACTGAAGCTTTCTTT
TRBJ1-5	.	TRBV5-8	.	CASSPLTGHNQPQHF	TGTGCCAGCAGCCCCCTTACCGGGCATAATCAGCCCCAGCATTTT
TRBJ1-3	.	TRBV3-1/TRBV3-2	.	CASSHGGSGNTIYF	TGTGCCAGCAGCCACGGAGGCTCTGGAAACACCATATATTTT
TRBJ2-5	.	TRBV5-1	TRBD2	CASSLRLAGETQYF	TGCGCCAGCAGCCTAAGACTAGCGGGAGAGACCCAGTACTTC
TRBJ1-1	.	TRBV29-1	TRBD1	CSVEDGTGENTEAFF	TGCAGCGTTGAAGATGGGACAGGGGAGAACACTGAAGCTTTCTTT
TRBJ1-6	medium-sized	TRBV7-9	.	CASSMGGSPLHF	TGTGCCAGCAGCATGGGGGGGTCACCCCTCCACTTT
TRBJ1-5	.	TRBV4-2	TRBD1	CASSQEHQTGTGQPQHF	TGTGCCAGCAGCCAAGAACATCAGACAGGGACCGGTCAGCCCCAGCATTTT
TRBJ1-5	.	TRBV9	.	CASSVGEGWNQPQHF	TGTGCCAGCAGCGTAGGGGAGGGGTGGAATCAGCCCCAGCATTTT
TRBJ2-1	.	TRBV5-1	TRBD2	CASSLSASGKNEQFF	TGCGCCAGCAGCTTGTCGGCTAGCGGGAAAAATGAGCAGTTCTTC
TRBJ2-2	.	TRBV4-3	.	CASSQEQGVNTGELFF	TGCGCCAGCAGCCAAGAACAGGGTGTTAACACCGGGGAGCTGTTTTTT
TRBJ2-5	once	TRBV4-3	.	CASSQEERQTQYF	TGCGCCAGCAGCCAAGAGGAGAGGCAGACCCAGTACTTC
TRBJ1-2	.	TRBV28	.	CASSGTYNYGYTF	TGTGCCAGCAGCGGGACGTATAACTATGGCTACACCTTC
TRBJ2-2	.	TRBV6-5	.	CASIGGPTGELFF	TGTGCCAGCATTGGAGGACCCACCGGGGAGCTGTTTTTT